This T cell receptor beta chain was sequenced for a study of OX40 agonist ivuxolimab in advanced cancers. On the study more broadly: Having had anti-PD-1, anti-PD-L1 or anti-CTLA-4 therapy before was allowed, and around 39% had some.

This CDR3 is 13 amino acids long. V lost 0 bases and J lost 2, with 5 bases in between. The V gene's germline CDR1 is SGDLS and CDR2 YYNGEE. TCRdb keeps only in-frame clones here, not all; method: immunoSEQ multiplex PCR. Among about 76,000 clones listed, about 80% were seen once. The study, taken as a whole, reports: Still undetermined is the antigen specificity of the expanded peripheral T cells. There was clonal expansion of CD4+ and CD8+ blood T cells by week 6 at 0.1 to 3.0 mg/kg.

Points on this clone: What it binds is unknown.

Specimen: CD4+ or CD8+ T cells sorted from blood, collected in a trial of the OX40 agonist ivuxolimab. The chain recombines TRBV9 with TRBJ1-2; no clear D. This clonotype originated in an adult with an advanced solid tumor such as melanoma, head and neck, liver or kidney cancer. CDR3 nucleotide sequence: TGTGCCAGCAGCGTAGATAGAAACTATGGCTACACCTTC. Protein sequence: CASSVDRNYGYTF.